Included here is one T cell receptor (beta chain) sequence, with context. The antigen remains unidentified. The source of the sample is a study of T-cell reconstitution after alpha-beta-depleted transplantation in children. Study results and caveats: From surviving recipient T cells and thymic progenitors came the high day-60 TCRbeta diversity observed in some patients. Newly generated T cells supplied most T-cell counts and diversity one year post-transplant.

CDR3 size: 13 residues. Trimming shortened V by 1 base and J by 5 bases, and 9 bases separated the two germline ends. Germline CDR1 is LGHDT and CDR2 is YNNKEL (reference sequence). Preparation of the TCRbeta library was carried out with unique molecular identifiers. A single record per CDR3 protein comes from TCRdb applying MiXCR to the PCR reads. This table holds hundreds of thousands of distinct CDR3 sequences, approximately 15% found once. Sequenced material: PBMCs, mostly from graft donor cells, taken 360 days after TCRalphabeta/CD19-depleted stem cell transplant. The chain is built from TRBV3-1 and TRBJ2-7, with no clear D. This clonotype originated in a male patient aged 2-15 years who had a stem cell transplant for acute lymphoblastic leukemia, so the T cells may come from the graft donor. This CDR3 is CASSQGAGNEQYF. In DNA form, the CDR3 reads TGTGCCAGCAGCCAAGGGGCAGGAAACGAGCAGTACTTC.